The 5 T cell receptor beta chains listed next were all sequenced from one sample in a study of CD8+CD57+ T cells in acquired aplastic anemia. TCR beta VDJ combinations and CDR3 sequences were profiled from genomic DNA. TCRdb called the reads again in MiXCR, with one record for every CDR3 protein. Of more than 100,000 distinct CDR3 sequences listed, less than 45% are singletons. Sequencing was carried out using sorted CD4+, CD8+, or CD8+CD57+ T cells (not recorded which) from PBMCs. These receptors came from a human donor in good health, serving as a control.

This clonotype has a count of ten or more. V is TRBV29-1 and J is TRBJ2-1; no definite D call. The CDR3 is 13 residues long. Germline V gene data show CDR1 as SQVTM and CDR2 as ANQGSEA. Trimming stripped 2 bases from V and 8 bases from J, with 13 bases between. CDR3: CSVELIGLDEQFF. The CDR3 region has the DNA TGCAGCGTTGAATTGATAGGGTTGGATGAGCAGTTCTTC.

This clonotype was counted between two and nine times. CDR3 sequence reads: CASTPGDPMNTEAFF. DNA for the CDR3: TGTGCCAGCACTCCAGGGGACCCGATGAACACTGAAGCTTTCTTT. The chain is built from TRBV12-3 or TRBV12-4 and TRBJ1-1, with D possibly being TRBD1 (6 bases). The CDR3 runs 15 residues. Trimming removed 7 bases from V and 0 bases from J, with 15 bases in between.

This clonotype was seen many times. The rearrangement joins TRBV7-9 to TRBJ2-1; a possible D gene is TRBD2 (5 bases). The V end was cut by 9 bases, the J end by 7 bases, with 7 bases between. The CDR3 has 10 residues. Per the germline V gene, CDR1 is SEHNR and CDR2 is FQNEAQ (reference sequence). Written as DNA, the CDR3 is TGTGCCAGTGAGCGGAATGAGCAGTTCTTC. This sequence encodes CASERNEQFF.

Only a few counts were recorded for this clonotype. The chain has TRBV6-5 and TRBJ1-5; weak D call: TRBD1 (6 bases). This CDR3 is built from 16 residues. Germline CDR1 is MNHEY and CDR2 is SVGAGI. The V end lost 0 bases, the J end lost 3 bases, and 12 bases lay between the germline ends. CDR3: CASSYSGGAPNQPQHF. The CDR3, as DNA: TGTGCCAGCAGTTACTCTGGGGGGGCCCCCAATCAGCCCCAGCATTTT.

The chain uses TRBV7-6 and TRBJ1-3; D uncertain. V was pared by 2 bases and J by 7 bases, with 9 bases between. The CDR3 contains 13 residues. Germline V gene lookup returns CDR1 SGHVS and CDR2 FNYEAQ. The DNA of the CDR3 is TGTGCCAGCAGCTTACGTACGGCGAACACCATATATTTT. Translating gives CASSLRTANTIYF. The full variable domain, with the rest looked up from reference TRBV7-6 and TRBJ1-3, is GAGVSQSPRYKVTKRGQDVALRCDPISGHVSLYWYRQALGQGPEFLTYFNYEAQQDKSGLPNDRFSAERPEGSISTLTIQRTEQRDSAMYRCASSLRTANTIYFGEGSWLTVV.